The present T cell receptor beta chain was sequenced within a study of T cell responses to AZD1222 COVID-19 vaccine. General study points: Repertoire sampling happened only post peak T cell response.

Some clones are missing from TCRdb's copy, which holds only in-frame ones; the method was immunoSEQ multiplex PCR. The table shows about 81,000 clones, with around 84% occurring only once. A word on this clone: Its cognate antigen is unknown.

The CDR3 totals 13 residues. The V segment lost 5 bases and the J segment 6 bases; nucleotides outside the gene matches: 4. In germline, CDR1 is MNHEY, CDR2 SVGEGT. The chain couples TRBV6-2 or TRBV6-3 to TRBJ2-7, with 10 bases matching TRBD1. This TCR was recovered from an adult who received the AZD1222 COVID-19 vaccine. The source was peripheral blood, collected 28 days after the second AZD1222 dose. The CDR3 protein is CASSSWTGGEQYF. CDR3 sequence (DNA): TGTGCCAGCAGTAGCTGGACAGGGGGCGAGCAGTACTTC.